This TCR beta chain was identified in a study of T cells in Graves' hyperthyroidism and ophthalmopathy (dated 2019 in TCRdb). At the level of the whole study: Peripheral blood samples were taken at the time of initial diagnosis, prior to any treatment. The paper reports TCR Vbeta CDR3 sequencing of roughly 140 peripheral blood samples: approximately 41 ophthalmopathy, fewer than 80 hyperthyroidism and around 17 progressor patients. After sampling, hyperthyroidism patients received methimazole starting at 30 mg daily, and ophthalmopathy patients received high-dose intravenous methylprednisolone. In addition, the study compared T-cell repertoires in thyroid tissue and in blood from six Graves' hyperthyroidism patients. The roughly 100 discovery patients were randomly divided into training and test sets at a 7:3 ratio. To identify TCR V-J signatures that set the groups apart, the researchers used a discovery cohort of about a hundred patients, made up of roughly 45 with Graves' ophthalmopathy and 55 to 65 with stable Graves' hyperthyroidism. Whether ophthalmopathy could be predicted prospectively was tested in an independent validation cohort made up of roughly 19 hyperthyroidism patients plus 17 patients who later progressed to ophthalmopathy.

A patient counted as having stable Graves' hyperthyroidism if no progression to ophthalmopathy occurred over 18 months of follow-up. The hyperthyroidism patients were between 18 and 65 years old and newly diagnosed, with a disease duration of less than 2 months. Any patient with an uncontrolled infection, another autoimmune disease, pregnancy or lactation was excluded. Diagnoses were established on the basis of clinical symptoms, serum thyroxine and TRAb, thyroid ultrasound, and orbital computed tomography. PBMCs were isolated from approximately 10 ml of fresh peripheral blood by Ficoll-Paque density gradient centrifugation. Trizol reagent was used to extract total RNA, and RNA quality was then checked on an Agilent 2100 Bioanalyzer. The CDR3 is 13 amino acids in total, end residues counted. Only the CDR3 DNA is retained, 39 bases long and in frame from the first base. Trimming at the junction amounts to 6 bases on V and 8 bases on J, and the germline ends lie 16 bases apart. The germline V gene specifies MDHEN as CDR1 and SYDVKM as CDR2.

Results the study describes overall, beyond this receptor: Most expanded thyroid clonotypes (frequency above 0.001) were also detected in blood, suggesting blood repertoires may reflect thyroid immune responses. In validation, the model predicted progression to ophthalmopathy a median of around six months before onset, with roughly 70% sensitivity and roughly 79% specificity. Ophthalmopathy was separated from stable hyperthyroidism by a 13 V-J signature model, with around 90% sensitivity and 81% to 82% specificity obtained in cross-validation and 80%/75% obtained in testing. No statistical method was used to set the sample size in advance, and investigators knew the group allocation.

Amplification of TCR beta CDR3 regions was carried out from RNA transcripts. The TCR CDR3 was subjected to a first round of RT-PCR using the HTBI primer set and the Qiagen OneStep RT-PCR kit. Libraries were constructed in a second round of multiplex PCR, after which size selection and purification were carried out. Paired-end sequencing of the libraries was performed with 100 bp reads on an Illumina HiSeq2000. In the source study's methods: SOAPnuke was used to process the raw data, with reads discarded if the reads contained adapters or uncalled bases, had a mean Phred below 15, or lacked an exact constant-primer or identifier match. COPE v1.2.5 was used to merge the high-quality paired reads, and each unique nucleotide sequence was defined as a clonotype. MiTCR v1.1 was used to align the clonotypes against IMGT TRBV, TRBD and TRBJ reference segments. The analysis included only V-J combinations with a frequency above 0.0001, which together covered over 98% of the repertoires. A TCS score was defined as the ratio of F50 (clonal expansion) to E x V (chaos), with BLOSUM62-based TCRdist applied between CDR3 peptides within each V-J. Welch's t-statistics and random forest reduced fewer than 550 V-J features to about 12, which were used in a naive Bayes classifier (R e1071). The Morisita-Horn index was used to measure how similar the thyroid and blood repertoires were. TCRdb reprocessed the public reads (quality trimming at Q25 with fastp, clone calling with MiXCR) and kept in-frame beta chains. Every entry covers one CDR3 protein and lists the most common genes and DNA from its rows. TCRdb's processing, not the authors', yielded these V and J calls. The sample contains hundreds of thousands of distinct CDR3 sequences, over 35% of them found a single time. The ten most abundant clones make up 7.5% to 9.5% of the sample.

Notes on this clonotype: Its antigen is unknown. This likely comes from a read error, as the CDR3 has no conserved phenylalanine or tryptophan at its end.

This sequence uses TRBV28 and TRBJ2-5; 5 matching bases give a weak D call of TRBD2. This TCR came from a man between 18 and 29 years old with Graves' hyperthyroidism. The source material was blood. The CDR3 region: CASRDGVLETQYL. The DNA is TGTGCCAGCAGGGACGGGGTCCTGGAAACCCAGTACCTC.